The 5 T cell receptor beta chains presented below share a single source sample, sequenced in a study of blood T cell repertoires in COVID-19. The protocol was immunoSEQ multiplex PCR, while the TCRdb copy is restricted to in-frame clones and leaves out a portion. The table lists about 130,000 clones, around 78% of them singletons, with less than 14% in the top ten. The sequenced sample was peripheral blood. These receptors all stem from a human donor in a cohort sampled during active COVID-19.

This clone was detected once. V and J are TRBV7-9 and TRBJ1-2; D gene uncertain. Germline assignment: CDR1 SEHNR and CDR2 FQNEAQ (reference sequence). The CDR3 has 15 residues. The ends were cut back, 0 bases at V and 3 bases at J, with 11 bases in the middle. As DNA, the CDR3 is TGTGCCAGCAGCTTAGCACGAGTGGAGTACTATGGCTACACCTTC. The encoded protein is CASSLARVEYYGYTF.

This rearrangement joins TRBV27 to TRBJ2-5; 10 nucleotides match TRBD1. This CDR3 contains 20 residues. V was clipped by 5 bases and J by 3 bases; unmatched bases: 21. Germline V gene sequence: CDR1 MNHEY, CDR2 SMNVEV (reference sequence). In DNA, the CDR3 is TGTGCCAGCAGTCGCTACCAGGGACAGGGGCAAGGTGGGTCCAAAGAGACCCAGTACTTC. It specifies CASSRYQGQGQGGSKETQYF.

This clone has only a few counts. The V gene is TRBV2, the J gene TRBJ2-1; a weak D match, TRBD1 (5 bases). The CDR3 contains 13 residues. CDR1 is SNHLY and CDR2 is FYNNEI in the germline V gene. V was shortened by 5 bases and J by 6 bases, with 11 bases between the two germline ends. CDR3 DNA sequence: TGTGCCAGCAGTATAGACAGAACCAATGAGCAGTTCTTC. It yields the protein CASSIDRTNEQFF.

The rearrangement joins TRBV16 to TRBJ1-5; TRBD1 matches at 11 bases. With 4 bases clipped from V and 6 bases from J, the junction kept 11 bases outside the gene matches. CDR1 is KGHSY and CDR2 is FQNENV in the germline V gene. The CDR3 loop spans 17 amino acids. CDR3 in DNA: TGTGCCAGCAGCCCCTTGGCCGGGACAGGGGGGGGTCAGCCCCAGCATTTT. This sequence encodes CASSPLAGTGGGQPQHF.

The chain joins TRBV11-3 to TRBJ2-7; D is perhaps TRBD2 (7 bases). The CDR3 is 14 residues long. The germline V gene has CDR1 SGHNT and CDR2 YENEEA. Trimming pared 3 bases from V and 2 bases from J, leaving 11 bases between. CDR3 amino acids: CASSFKGGPYEQYF. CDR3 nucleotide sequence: TGTGCCAGCAGCTTCAAGGGGGGGCCCTACGAGCAGTACTTC.